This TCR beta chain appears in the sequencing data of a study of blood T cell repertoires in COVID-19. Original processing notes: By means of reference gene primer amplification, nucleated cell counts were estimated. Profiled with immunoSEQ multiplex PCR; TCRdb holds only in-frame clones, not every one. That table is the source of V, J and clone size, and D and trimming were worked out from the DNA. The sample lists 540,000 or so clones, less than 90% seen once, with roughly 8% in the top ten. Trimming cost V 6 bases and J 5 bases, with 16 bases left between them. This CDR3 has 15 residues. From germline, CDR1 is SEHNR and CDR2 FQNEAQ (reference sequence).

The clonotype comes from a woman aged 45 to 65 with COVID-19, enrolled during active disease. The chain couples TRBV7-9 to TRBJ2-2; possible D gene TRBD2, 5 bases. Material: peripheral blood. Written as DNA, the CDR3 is TGTGCCAGCAGTCCACCCCGAACGGGGACCGGGGAGCTGTTTTTT. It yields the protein CASSPPRTGTGELFF.